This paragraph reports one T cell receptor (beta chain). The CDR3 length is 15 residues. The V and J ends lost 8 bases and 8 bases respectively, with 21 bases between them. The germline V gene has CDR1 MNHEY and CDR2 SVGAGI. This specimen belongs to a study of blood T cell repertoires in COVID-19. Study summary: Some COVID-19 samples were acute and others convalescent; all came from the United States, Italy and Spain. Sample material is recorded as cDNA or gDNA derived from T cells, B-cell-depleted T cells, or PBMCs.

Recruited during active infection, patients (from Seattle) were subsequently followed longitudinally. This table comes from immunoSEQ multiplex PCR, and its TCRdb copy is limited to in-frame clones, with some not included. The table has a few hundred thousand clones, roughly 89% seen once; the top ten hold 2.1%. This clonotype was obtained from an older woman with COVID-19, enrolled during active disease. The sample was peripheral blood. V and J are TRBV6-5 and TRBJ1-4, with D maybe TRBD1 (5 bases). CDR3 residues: CASRRQGLQEEKLFF. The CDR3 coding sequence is TGTGCCAGCCGACGTCAGGGTCTTCAAGAAGAAAAACTGTTTTTT.